Reported below is one TCR beta chain. The data derive from a study of CD8 T cells in Susac syndrome. RNA in amounts of roughly 0.5 to 1 ug was reverse transcribed with random hexamers. Via MiXCR, TCRdb re-called the immunoSEQ multiplex PCR reads, giving one row per CDR3 protein. The table lists approximately 150,000 distinct CDR3 sequences, around 94% of them singletons, with about 0.094% in the top ten. TCR beta from blood CD8+ and CD4+ T cells was sequenced. Trimming took off 6 bases at V and 5 bases at J, with 9 bases between the two ends. Germline CDR1 DFQATT, CDR2 SNEGSKA (reference sequence). This CDR3 comprises 11 residues.

Sequencing was carried out using CD4+ T cells from PBMCs. The chain links TRBV20-1 to TRBJ2-3; D is unresolved. This receptor was identified in a human donor with multiple sclerosis. The CDR3 reads CSAPIGDTQYF. The CDR3, as DNA: TGCAGTGCCCCCATCGGAGATACGCAGTATTTT.